The 27 T cell receptor beta chains below come from one sample, sequenced in a study of CD8+CD57+ T cells in acquired aplastic anemia. Sequencing was done on patients that had shown CD8+CD57+ cell expansion by flow cytometry. Genomic DNA constituted the template upon which TCR beta VDJ and CDR3 profiling was performed. TCRdb fed the reads into MiXCR, producing one record per CDR3 protein. Of some 200,000 distinct CDR3 sequences listed, around 48% are singletons. Sequencing input: sorted CD4+, CD8+, or CD8+CD57+ T cells (not recorded which) from PBMCs. These receptors all stem from a human donor with aplastic anemia.

About this clonotype: One end of the junction is discordant with germline, which a read error may explain. This rearrangement joins TRBV7-3 to TRBJ2-6, with D unresolved. This CDR3 is 13 amino acids long. Germline CDR1 SGHTA, CDR2 FQGTGA. CDR3 in amino acids: CVSSLSGANVLTF. The DNA of the CDR3 is TGTGTCAGCAGCCTCAGCGGGGCCAACGTCCTGACTTTC.

This clonotype was picked up many times. This chain connects TRBV15 to TRBJ2-5; D call uncertain. Germline-derived CDR1 and CDR2 are LNHNV and YYDKDF (reference sequence). The CDR3 contains 12 residues. Trimming removed 1 base from V and 3 bases from J, with 3 bases in between. CDR3 protein: CATSRAKETQYF. In DNA form, the CDR3 reads TGTGCCACCAGCAGAGCGAAAGAGACCCAGTACTTC.

This clonotype was seen a few times. V gene TRBV30 combines with J gene TRBJ2-1, with a weak D call TRBD2 (6 bases). In germline, CDR1 is GTSNPN, CDR2 SVGIG (reference sequence). V was shortened by 0 bases and J by 4 bases, with 13 bases between the two germline ends. This CDR3 is built from 15 residues. The CDR3 nucleotides are TGTGCCTGGAGTGTAGGCACTAGCCGTTACAATGAGCAGTTCTTC. Its protein product is CAWSVGTSRYNEQFF. The variable domain in full, with the rest retrieved from reference TRBV30 and TRBJ2-1, is SQTIHQWPATLVQPVGSPLSLECTVEGTSNPNLYWYRQAAGRGLQLLFYSVGIGQISSEVPQNLSASRPQDRQFILSSKKLLLSDSGFYLCAWSVGTSRYNEQFFGPGTRLTVL.

The chain uses TRBV20-1 and TRBJ2-7; a weak D match, TRBD1 (6 bases). Trimming took off 4 bases at V and 3 bases at J, with 10 bases between the two ends. This CDR3 has 12 amino acids. CDR1 DFQATT and CDR2 SNEGSKA come from the germline V gene (reference sequence). The CDR3 DNA reads TGCAGTGCTAAGACGACAGGCTACGAGCAGTACTTC. Translating gives CSAKTTGYEQYF.

On this clonotype itself: An end of the junction differs from the germline gene, which may be a read error. The chain joins TRBV19 to TRBJ1-1; 10 bases fit TRBD1. There are 14 residues in the CDR3. Germline V gene sequence: CDR1 LNHDA, CDR2 SQIVND (reference sequence). The CDR3 region is CASSIASGQGIWGF. The DNA of the CDR3 is TGTGCCAGTAGTATAGCTTCGGGACAGGGGATTTGGGGCTTT.

This clonotype was seen ten or more times. The genes are TRBV7-9 and TRBJ2-7; D is possibly TRBD1 (5 bases). The CDR3 consists of 14 residues. The germline V gene encodes CDR1 SEHNR and CDR2 FQNEAQ (reference sequence). The V gene lost 1 base and the J gene lost 3 bases, with 10 bases spanning the gap. CDR3: CASSLGQQGYEQYF. The DNA of the CDR3 is TGTGCCAGCAGCTTAGGACAGCAGGGCTACGAGCAGTACTTC.

This clonotype has more than one count but fewer than ten. This sequence joins TRBV9 and TRBJ2-1; TRBD1 is a possible D gene (5 bases). The CDR3 totals 11 residues. The germline CDR1 and CDR2 sequences are SGDLS and YYNGEE. V was shortened by 8 bases and J by 5 bases, with 8 bases between the two germline ends. The CDR3, as DNA: TGTGCCAGAGACAGCAACAATGAGCAGTTCTTC. Translated: CARDSNNEQFF.

The gene calls are TRBV20-1 and TRBJ1-6, with D tentatively TRBD1 (5 bases). Trimming shortened V by 3 bases and J by 7 bases, and 10 bases separated the two germline ends. The germline CDR1 and CDR2 sequences are DFQATT and SNEGSKA (reference sequence). This CDR3 spans 13 amino acids. CDR3 DNA sequence: TGCAGTGCTAGCCGGGACGGCAATTCACCCCTCCACTTT. Protein sequence: CSASRDGNSPLHF.

With regard to this clonotype: This may come from a read error, since a much larger clone is one base off. The CDR3 carries no conserved terminal phenylalanine or tryptophan, so it likely arises from a read error. The rearrangement uses TRBV7-2 and TRBJ2-5; 11 nucleotides align to TRBD2. The CDR3 is 15 amino acids. V shed 0 bases and J 5 bases; nucleotides not matched to a gene: 2. The V gene's germline CDR1 is SGHTA and CDR2 FQGNSA. The CDR3 here is CASSLASSGGETQYL. Written as DNA, the CDR3 is TGTGCCAGCAGCTTAGCGTCTAGCGGGGGGGAGACCCAGTACCTC.

This clonotype showed up many times. The V and J genes are TRBV3-1 and TRBJ1-2; D is unclear. Trimming removed 2 bases at V and 8 bases at J, with 12 bases between. CDR1 LGHDT and CDR2 YNNKEL come from the germline V gene (reference sequence). There are 13 residues in the CDR3. As DNA, the CDR3 is TGTGCCAGCAGCCAAACGGGGATGGGGGGCTACACCTTC. Translating gives CASSQTGMGGYTF. Filled out from reference TRBV3-1 and TRBJ1-2, the complete variable domain reads DTAVSQTPKYLVTQMGNDKSIKCEQNLGHDTMYWYKQDSKKFLKIMFSYNNKELIINETVPNRFSPKSPDKAHLNLHINSLELGDSAVYFCASSQTGMGGYTFGSGTRLTVV.

The chain combines TRBV20-1 with TRBJ2-7; 12 nucleotides align to TRBD2. The length of the CDR3 is 15 residues. V shed 1 base and J 2 bases; nucleotides not matched to a gene: 3. Germline loops: CDR1 DFQATT, CDR2 SNEGSKA (reference sequence). In DNA, the CDR3 is TGCAGTGCTAGAGTGAGACTAGCGGGGGCCTACGAGCAGTACTTC. It yields the protein CSARVRLAGAYEQYF.

The chain uses TRBV7-9 and TRBJ1-1; D is unclear. CDR1 SEHNR and CDR2 FQNEAQ come from the germline V gene (reference sequence). The CDR3 has 13 residues. Trimming removed 10 bases at V and 2 bases at J, with 14 bases between. This CDR3 is CAIEGGKNTEAFF. CDR3 sequence (DNA): TGTGCCATCGAGGGTGGGAAAAACACTGAAGCTTTCTTT.

This clonotype was seen only once. V is TRBV2 and J is TRBJ2-3; possible D gene TRBD1, 5 bases. The CDR3 consists of 13 residues. V lost 6 bases and J lost 2, with 9 bases in between. CDR1 and CDR2 (germline): SNHLY, FYNNEI. DNA for the CDR3: TGTGCCAGCAGACGACAGTCCACAGATACGCAGTATTTT. Translation: CASRRQSTDTQYF.

CDR3: CASSRKTQHF. The CDR3 DNA is TGTGCCAGTAGTAGAAAGACCCAGCATTTT. The J gene is TRBJ1-5, the V gene TRBV19, with D unresolved. Germline values: CDR1 LNHDA, CDR2 SQIVND (reference sequence). The V end was cut by 4 bases, the J end by 11 bases, with 6 bases between. The CDR3 has 10 amino acids. Based on the CDR3 plus reference TRBV19 and TRBJ1-5, the full variable domain is DGGITQSPKYLFRKEGQNVTLSCEQNLNHDAMYWYRQDPGQGLRLIYYSQIVNDFQKGDIAEGYSVSREKKESFPLTVTSAQKNPTAFYLCASSRKTQHFGDGTRLSIL.

Turning to this clonotype: The CDR3 ends on some other residue instead of the conserved phenylalanine or tryptophan, so this is likely a read error. V and J are TRBV5-1 and TRBJ2-7, with 7 bases lining up with TRBD1. CDR3 length: 13 residues. Germline assignment: CDR1 SGHRS and CDR2 YFSETQ. Trimming removed 4 bases from V and 5 bases from J; junction bases left unmatched: 6. This chain's CDR3 is CASSTGQADEQYL. DNA of the CDR3: TGCGCCAGCAGCACCGGACAGGCGGACGAGCAGTACCTC.

The chain has TRBV7-3 and TRBJ1-2; possible D gene TRBD1, 5 bases. Trimming removed 8 bases from V and 8 bases from J, with 12 bases in between. Per germline, CDR1 SGHTA and CDR2 FQGTGA. This CDR3 has 11 amino acids. CDR3 protein: CASGAGPGYTF. The CDR3 coding sequence is TGTGCCAGCGGGGCAGGGCCCGGCTACACCTTC.

This clonotype was seen only a few times. A much larger clone differs by one base, so this may be a read error. The chain is built from TRBV9 and TRBJ2-5; 11 positions agree with TRBD2. CDR3 length equals 16 residues. V lost 7 bases, J lost 4 bases, and 12 bases stayed unmatched. Germline V CDR1 and CDR2: SGDLS, YYNGEE. The CDR3 DNA reads as TGTGCCAGCGGCGCCCGGGGGCTAGCGGGAGGAGAGACCCAGTACTTC. Amino acid sequence: CASGARGLAGGETQYF.

Many counts were recorded for this clonotype. The J gene is TRBJ2-7, the V gene TRBV7-2; D gene unclear. V shed 5 bases and J shed 4 bases, with 18 bases lying between them. The CDR3 is 15 amino acids. The V gene's germline CDR1 is SGHTA and CDR2 FQGNSA. CDR3 amino acids: CASSRTQDRHYEQYF. CDR3 nucleotides: TGTGCCAGCAGCCGAACCCAGGACCGCCATTACGAGCAGTACTTC.

This clonotype was observed a handful of times. The V call is TRBV5-8, the J call TRBJ1-1; D ambiguous. Germline CDR1 and CDR2: SGHTS and YDEGEE. V lost 1 base, J lost 0 bases, and 10 bases lay in between. CDR3 length equals 15 residues. CDR3 DNA: TGTGCCAGCAGCTTGTCCCGTTCTTTGAACACTGAAGCTTTCTTT. Its translation: CASSLSRSLNTEAFF.

This clonotype was observed many times. V and J are TRBV30 and TRBJ1-1; 7 bases map to TRBD1. V lost 2 bases to trimming and J lost 4 bases; unmatched junction nucleotides: 7. CDR3 length: 14 amino acids. CDR1 is GTSNPN, CDR2 SVGIG, per germline (reference sequence). CDR3 in amino acids: CAWSLQGMGTEAFF. For the CDR3, the DNA is TGTGCCTGGAGTCTACAGGGGATGGGCACTGAAGCTTTCTTT.

V gene TRBV29-1 combines with J gene TRBJ2-3; D is possibly TRBD1 (6 bases). V was pared by 7 bases and J by 0 bases, with 14 bases between. The length of the CDR3 is 14 residues. CDR1 is SQVTM, CDR2 ANQGSEA, per germline. The CDR3: CSASTGTSTDTQYF. CDR3 DNA: TGCAGCGCCAGCACAGGGACAAGCACAGATACGCAGTATTTT.

This clonotype was detected many times. J is TRBJ1-4 and V is TRBV4-1; D call uncertain. The CDR3 consists of 17 residues. Looked up from germline, CDR1 is MGHRA and CDR2 is YSYEKL. Trimming took 0 bases from V and 0 from J, leaving 11 bases between them. CDR3 sequence (DNA): TGCGCCAGCAGCCAAGAACAGCGTATTGCAACTAATGAAAAACTGTTTTTT. Protein: CASSQEQRIATNEKLFF.

V usage is TRBV19 and J usage is TRBJ2-1; 7 bases map to TRBD2. The germline V gene has CDR1 LNHDA and CDR2 SQIVND (reference sequence). V shed 7 bases and J 5 bases; nucleotides not matched to a gene: 5. The CDR3 is 13 residues long. CDR3 in amino acids: CASMGGDHNEQFF. The CDR3, as DNA: TGTGCCAGTATGGGGGGGGATCACAATGAGCAGTTCTTC.

This rearrangement joins TRBV10-3 to TRBJ2-7; D is possibly TRBD1 or TRBD2 (5 bases each). This CDR3 comprises 13 residues. The germline V and J ends were trimmed by 2 bases and 2 bases, with 7 bases remaining between them. The germline CDR1 and CDR2 sequences are ENHRY and SYGVKD. The CDR3 here is CAISELGAYEQYF. CDR3 DNA: TGTGCCATCAGTGAGCTGGGGGCCTACGAGCAGTACTTC.

The chain links TRBV20-1 to TRBJ1-1; TRBD1 might be the D (6 bases). The ends were cut back, 3 bases at V and 0 bases at J, with 23 bases in the middle. This CDR3 has 18 amino acids. The germline V gene encodes CDR1 DFQATT and CDR2 SNEGSKA (reference sequence). Written as DNA, the CDR3 is TGCAGTGCTAGGTCTCCCGGGACAATGATTATAATGAACACTGAAGCTTTCTTT. Residues: CSARSPGTMIIMNTEAFF.

Concerning this clonotype: A much larger clone sits a single nucleotide away, making a read error possible. The CDR3 bases are TGTGCCGGCAGTGTAACTAGCGGGAGGGTCAGTGAGCAGTTCTTC. Translated, it gives CAGSVTSGRVSEQFF. The chain links TRBV6-1 to TRBJ2-1; TRBD2 agrees at 13 bases. The length of the CDR3 is 15 residues. Germline CDR1 MNHNS, CDR2 SASEGT.

At least ten counts were recorded for this clonotype. The chain is built from TRBV24-1 and TRBJ2-2, with D possibly called TRBD1 or TRBD2 (5 bases each). CDR3 length: 16 amino acids. Per germline, CDR1 KGHDR and CDR2 SFDVKD. Trimming took 0 bases from V and 3 from J, leaving 10 bases between them. The CDR3 bases are TGTGCCACCAGTGATTTGAGGGGACGGGACACCGGGGAGCTGTTTTTT. Residues: CATSDLRGRDTGELFF.